This T cell receptor beta chain was captured by sequencing in a study of CD8 T cells in Susac syndrome. cDNA came from around 0.54 to 1 ug RNA primed by random hexamers. MiXCR, applied by TCRdb to the immunoSEQ multiplex PCR reads, yields one record per CDR3 protein. The data contain around 170,000 distinct CDR3 sequences, 90% to 97% of them singletons. The V gene's germline CDR1 is SGHNT and CDR2 YENEEA. The V segment lost 3 bases and the J segment 1 base; nucleotides outside the gene matches: 6. The CDR3 is made up of 16 amino acids. Bulk CD8+ and CD4+ cells came from magnetic negative isolation; CD8+ TEMRA by FACS.

Sequenced sample: CD4+ T cells from PBMCs. V usage is TRBV11-3 and J usage is TRBJ2-5, with TRBD2 matching over 9 bases. The origin of this receptor is a human donor with Susac syndrome. The chain's CDR3 is CASSLGPSGAQETQYF. CDR3 bases: TGTGCCAGCAGCTTGGGCCCTAGCGGGGCCCAAGAGACCCAGTACTTC.